This TCR beta chain was profiled in a study of vaccination effects on CD4 cells after COVID-19. Trimming cost V 4 bases and J 3 bases, with 7 bases left between them. The CDR3 runs 13 residues. Germline CDR1 is LGHDT and CDR2 is YNNKEL (reference sequence). Generated by immunoSEQ multiplex PCR, the TCRdb table keeps only in-frame clones and is missing some. The sample has about 74,000 clones; roughly three quarters are singletons. With about 9 days of culture completed, CD4+ T cells were isolated. About this clone: Its antigen is unknown.

The sequence came from a human donor who received a COVID-19 vaccine. The specimen was CD4+ T cells from PBMCs cultured without peptide, collected before COVID-19 vaccination. This rearrangement joins TRBV3-1 (or the pseudogene TRBV3-2) to TRBJ1-5; D perhaps matches TRBD1 (5 bases). CDR3 bases: TGTGCCAGCAGCCTGGGGGACAATCAGCCCCAGCATTTT. Protein product: CASSLGDNQPQHF.